This T cell receptor (beta chain) was identified during a study of glioma-infiltrating T cells after dendritic cell vaccination. Across the whole study: Treatment, given 2003 to 2012, was autologous tumor lysate-pulsed dendritic cell vaccination.

Amplification used 60 V beta primers and 13 J beta primers. The protocol was immunoSEQ multiplex PCR, while the TCRdb copy is restricted to in-frame clones and leaves out a portion. The sample records 50,000 to 75,000 clones, roughly 84% being singletons. The table lists this clone with a count of one. This CDR3 spans 14 amino acids. Germline V gene lookup returns CDR1 SNHLY and CDR2 FYNNEI. Germline trimming cut 5 bases from V and 7 bases from J; bases unmatched to any gene: 7. Time point noted: after dendritic cell vaccination, including at tumor progression/relapse. The chain recombines TRBV2 with TRBJ1-2, with TRBD1 matching 10 bases. The TCR sequence derives from a human donor with glioblastoma. The sample in question was blood, obtained after dendritic cell vaccination. In DNA form, the CDR3 reads TGTGCCAGCAGTCTGGGACAGGGGAGAGGTGGCTACACCTTC. Its translation: CASSLGQGRGGYTF.